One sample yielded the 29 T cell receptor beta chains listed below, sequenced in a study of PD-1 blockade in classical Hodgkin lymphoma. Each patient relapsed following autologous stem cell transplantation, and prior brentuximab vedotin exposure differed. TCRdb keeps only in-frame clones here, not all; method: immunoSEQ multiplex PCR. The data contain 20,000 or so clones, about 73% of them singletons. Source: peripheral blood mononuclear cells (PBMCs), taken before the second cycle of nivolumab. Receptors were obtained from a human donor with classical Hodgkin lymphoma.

CDR3 in amino acids: CASSLAPTGQETQYF. The CDR3 nucleotides read TGTGCCAGCAGCTTGGCCCCGACAGGTCAAGAGACCCAGTACTTC. The chain carries TRBV5-6 and TRBJ2-5, with D possibly being TRBD1 (6 bases). CDR3 length: 15 residues. Germline-derived CDR1 and CDR2 are SGHDT and YYEEEE. The V gene lost 0 bases and the J gene lost 2 bases, with 11 bases spanning the gap.

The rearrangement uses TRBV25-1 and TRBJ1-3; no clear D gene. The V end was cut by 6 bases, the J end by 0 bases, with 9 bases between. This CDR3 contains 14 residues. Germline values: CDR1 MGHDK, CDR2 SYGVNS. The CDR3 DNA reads TGTGCCAGCAGCCCTCTAACCTCTGGAAACACCATATATTTT. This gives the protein CASSPLTSGNTIYF.

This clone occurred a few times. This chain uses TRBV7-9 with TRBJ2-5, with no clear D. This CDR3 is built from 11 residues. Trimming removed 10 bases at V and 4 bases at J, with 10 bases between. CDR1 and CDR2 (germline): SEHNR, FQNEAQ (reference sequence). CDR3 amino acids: CATQLLETQYF. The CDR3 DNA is TGTGCCACCCAGCTTCTAGAGACCCAGTACTTC.

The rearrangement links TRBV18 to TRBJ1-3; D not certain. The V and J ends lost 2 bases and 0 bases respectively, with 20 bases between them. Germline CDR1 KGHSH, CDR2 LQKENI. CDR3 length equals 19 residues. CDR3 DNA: TGTGCCAGCTCACCATGGGATACCGTTTCAGGAGGCTCTGGAAACACCATATATTTT. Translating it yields CASSPWDTVSGGSGNTIYF.

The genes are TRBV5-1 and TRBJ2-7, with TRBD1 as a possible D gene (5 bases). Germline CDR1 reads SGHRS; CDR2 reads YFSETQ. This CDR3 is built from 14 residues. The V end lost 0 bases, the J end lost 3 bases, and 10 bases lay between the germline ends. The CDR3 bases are TGCGCCAGCAGCTTGGCACAGGCGATCTACGAGCAGTACTTC. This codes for CASSLAQAIYEQYF.

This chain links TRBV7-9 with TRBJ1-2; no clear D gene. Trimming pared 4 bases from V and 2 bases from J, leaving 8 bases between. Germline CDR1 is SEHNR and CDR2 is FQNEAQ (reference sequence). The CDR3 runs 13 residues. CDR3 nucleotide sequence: TGTGCCAGCAGCTCAATGGCCAACTATGGCTACACCTTC. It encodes CASSSMANYGYTF.

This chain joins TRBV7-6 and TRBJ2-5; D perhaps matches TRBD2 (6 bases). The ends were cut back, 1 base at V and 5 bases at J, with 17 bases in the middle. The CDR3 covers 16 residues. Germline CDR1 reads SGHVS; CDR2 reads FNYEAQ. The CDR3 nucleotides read TGTGCCAGCAGCTTAGTATTCCCCTCGGGAGTCGAGACCCAGTACTTC. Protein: CASSLVFPSGVETQYF. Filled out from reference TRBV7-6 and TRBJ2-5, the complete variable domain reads GAGVSQSPRYKVTKRGQDVALRCDPISGHVSLYWYRQALGQGPEFLTYFNYEAQQDKSGLPNDRFSAERPEGSISTLTIQRTEQRDSAMYRCASSLVFPSGVETQYFGPGTRLLVL.

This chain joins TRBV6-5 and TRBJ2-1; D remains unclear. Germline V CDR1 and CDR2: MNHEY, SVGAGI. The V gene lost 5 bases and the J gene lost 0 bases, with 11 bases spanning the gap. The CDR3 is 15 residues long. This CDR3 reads CASSIGRSSYNEQFF. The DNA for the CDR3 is TGTGCCAGCAGTATCGGAAGGAGCTCCTACAATGAGCAGTTCTTC.

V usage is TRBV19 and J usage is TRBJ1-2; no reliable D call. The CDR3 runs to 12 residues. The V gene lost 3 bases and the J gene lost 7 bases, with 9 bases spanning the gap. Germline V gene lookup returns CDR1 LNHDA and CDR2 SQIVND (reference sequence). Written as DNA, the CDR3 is TGTGCCAGTAGTATTATTGGGAGTGGCTACACCTTC. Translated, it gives CASSIIGSGYTF.

The CDR3 DNA sequence: TGTGCCAGCAGTGAACAGGGGGCTCCTGTTTCTGGCTACGAGCAGTACTTC. It codes for CASSEQGAPVSGYEQYF. The chain combines TRBV6-1 with TRBJ2-7; TRBD1 agrees at 8 bases. CDR3 length: 17 amino acids. V lost 2 bases, J lost 3 bases, and 12 bases stayed unmatched. Germline CDR1 MNHNS, CDR2 SASEGT.

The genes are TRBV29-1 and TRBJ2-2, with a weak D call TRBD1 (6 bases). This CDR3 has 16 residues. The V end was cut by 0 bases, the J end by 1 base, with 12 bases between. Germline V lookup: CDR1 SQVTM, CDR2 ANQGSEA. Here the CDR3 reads CSVEDAQGRNTGELFF. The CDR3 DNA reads TGCAGCGTTGAAGATGCACAGGGCCGGAACACCGGGGAGCTGTTTTTT.

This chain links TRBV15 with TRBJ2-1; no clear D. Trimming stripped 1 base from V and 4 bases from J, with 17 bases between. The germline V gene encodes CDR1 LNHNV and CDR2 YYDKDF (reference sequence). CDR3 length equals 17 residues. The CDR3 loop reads CATSRAFPPQRYNEQFF. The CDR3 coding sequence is TGTGCCACCAGCAGAGCCTTCCCCCCTCAGCGTTACAATGAGCAGTTCTTC.

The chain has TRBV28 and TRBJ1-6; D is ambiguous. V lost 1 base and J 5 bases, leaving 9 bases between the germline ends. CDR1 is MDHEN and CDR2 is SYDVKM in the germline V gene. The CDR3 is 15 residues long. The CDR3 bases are TGTGCCAGCAGTTTATTTTCCGGGAATAATTCACCCCTCCACTTT. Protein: CASSLFSGNNSPLHF.

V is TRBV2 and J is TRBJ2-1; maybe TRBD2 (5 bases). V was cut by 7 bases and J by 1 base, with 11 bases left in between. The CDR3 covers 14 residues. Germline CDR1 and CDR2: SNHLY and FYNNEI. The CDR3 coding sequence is TGTGCCAGCACTGGAACGGGGTCCTACAATGAGCAGTTCTTC. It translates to CASTGTGSYNEQFF.

CDR3 coding DNA: TGTGCCAGCTCACCGATAGCGGGAGGCTCCTACGAGCAGTACTTC. Protein sequence: CASSPIAGGSYEQYF. The chain has TRBV18 and TRBJ2-7, with 10 bases aligning to TRBD2. CDR1 is KGHSH and CDR2 is LQKENI in the germline V gene. CDR3 length equals 15 residues. Trimming cost V 3 bases and J 0 bases; bases outside gene matches: 2. Complete variable domain (other parts from reference TRBV18 and TRBJ2-7): NAGVMQNPRHLVRRRGQEARLRCSPMKGHSHVYWYRQLPEEGLKFMVYLQKENIIDESGMPKERFSAEFPKEGPSILRIQQVVRGDSAAYFCASSPIAGGSYEQYFGPGTRLTVT.

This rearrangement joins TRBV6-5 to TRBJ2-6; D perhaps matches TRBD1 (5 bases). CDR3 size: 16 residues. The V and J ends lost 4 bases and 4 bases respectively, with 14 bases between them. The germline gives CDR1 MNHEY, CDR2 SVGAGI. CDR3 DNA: TGTGCCAGCAGTTTGGGCTGGGGCTCCGGGGCCAACGTCCTGACTTTC. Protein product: CASSLGWGSGANVLTF.

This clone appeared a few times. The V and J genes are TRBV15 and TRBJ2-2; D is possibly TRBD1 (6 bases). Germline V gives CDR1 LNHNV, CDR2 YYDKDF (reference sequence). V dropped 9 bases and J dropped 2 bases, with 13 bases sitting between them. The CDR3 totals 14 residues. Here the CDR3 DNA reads TGTGCCACTACGACAGGATTTAACACCGGGGAGCTGTTTTTT. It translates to CATTTGFNTGELFF.

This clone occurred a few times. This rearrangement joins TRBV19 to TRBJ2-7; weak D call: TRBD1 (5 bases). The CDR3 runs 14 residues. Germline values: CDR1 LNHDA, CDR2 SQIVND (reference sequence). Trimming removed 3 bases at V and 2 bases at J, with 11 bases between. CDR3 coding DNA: TGTGCCAGTAGTATCGGACAAGGCGCCTACGAGCAGTACTTC. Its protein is CASSIGQGAYEQYF.

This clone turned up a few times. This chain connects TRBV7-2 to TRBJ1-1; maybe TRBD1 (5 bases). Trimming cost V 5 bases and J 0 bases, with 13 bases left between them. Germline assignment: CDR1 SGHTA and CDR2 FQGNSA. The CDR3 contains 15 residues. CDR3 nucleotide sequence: TGTGCCAGCAGCCCCAGAGCCAGGGTGAACACTGAAGCTTTCTTT. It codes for CASSPRARVNTEAFF.

The CDR3 loop reads CASSFSPLTQYF. DNA of the CDR3: TGTGCCAGCAGTTTCAGCCCCTTGACGCAGTATTTT. The genes are TRBV2 and TRBJ2-3; no clear D. The CDR3 length is 12 residues. Trimming removed 5 bases at V and 9 bases at J, with 12 bases between. Germline values: CDR1 SNHLY, CDR2 FYNNEI.

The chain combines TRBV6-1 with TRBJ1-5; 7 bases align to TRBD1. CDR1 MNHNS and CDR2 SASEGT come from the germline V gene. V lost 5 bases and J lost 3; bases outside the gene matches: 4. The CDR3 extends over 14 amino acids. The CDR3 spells CASSPGQNNQPQHF. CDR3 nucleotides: TGTGCCAGCAGTCCGGGACAGAACAATCAGCCCCAGCATTTT.

The CDR3 region is CASSPPGRSEKLFF. The CDR3 DNA sequence: TGTGCCAGCTCACCACCAGGGAGGAGTGAAAAACTGTTTTTT. The chain combines TRBV18 with TRBJ1-4; D is undetermined. V shed 0 bases and J shed 7 bases, with 9 bases lying between them. From germline, CDR1 is KGHSH and CDR2 LQKENI. CDR3 size: 14 residues.

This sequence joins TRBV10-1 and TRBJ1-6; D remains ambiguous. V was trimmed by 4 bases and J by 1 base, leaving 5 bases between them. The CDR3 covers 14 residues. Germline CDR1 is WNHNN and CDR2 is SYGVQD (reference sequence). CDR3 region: CASSAGSYNSPLHF. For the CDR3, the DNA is TGCGCCAGCAGTGCAGGATCCTATAATTCACCCCTCCACTTT.

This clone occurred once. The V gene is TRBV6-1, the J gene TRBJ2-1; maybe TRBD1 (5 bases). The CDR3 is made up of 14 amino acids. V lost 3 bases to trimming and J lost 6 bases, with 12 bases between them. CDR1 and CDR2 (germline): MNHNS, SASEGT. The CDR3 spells CASSETPGLNEQFF. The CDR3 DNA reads TGTGCCAGCAGTGAGACCCCAGGGCTCAATGAGCAGTTCTTC.

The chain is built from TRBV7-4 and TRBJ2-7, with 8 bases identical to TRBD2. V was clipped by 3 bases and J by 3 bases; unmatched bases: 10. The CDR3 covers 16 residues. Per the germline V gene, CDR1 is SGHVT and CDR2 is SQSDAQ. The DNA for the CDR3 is TGTGCCAGCAGCTTGATGGCTAGCGGGCTCGTCTACGAGCAGTACTTC. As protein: CASSLMASGLVYEQYF.

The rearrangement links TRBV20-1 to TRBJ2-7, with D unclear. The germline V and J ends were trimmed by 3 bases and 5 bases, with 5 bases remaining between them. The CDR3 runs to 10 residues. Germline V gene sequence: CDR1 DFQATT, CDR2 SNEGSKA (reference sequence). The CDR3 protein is CSASRDEQYF. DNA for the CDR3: TGCAGTGCTAGTAGGGACGAGCAGTACTTC.

The DNA of the CDR3 is TGTGCCAGCTCAAGAGACAGACCCCCGAATGAAAAACTGTTTTTT. Its protein is CASSRDRPPNEKLFF. This chain connects TRBV18 to TRBJ1-4; possible D gene TRBD1, 5 bases. This CDR3 region has 15 residues. V lost 5 bases and J 5 bases, leaving 15 bases between the germline ends. Per the germline V gene, CDR1 is KGHSH and CDR2 is LQKENI.

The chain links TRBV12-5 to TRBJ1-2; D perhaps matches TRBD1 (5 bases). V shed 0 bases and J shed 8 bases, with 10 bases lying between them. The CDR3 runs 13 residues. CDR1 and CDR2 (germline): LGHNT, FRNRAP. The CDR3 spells CASGLVRGGGYTF. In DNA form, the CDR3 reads TGTGCTAGTGGTTTGGTTCGGGGGGGAGGCTACACCTTC. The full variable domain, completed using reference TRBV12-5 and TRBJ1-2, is DARVTQTPRHKVTEMGQEVTMRCQPILGHNTVFWYRQTMMQGLELLAYFRNRAPLDDSGMPKDRFSAEMPDATLATLKIQPSEPRDSAVYFCASGLVRGGGYTFGSGTRLTVV.

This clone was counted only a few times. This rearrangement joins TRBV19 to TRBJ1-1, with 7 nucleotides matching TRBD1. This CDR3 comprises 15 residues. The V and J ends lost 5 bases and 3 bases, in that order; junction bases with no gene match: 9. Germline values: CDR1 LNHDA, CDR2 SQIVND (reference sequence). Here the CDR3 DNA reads TGTGCCAGTAGTGCCGGTCGACAGGGCGACACTGAAGCTTTCTTT. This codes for CASSAGRQGDTEAFF.